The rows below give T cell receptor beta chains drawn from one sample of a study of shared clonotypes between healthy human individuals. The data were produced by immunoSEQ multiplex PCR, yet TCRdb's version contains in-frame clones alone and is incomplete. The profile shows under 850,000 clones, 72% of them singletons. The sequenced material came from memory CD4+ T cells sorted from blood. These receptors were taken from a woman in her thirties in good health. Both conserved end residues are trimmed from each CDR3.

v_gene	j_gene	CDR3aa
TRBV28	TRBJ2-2	ASSGTLNTGELF
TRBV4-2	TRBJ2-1	ASSGTGGASNEQF
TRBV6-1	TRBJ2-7	ASSEFRRGLSYEQY
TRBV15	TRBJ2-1	ATSGGANNEQF
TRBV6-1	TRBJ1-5	ASMGGTSSYQPQH
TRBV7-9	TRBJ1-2	ASSPGQPSGGYT
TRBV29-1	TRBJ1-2	SVTQARDNYGYT
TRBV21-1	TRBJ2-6	ASSTYCTSSGANVLT
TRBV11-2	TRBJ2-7	ASSLVRAGGIEQY
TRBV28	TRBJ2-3	ASSLSIAGDTDTQY
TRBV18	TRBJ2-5	ASSPQGVKTQY
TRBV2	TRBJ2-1	ASETGTSGYNEQF
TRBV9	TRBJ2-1	ASSALHRGGGNEQF
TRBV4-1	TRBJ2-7	ASSQTWTSGRQY
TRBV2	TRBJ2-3	ASRQGADTQY
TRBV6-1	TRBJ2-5	ASGRTGVAETQY
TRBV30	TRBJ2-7	ACTGDGRRREQY
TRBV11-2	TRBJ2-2	ASSLGARGQGNTGELF
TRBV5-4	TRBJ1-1	ASMGVNTEAF
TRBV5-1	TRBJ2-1	ASSKDKFGYNEQF
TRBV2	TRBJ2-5	ASSERSGTQY
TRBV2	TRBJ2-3	ASIVATSTDTQY
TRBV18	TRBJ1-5	ASLQGSNQPQH
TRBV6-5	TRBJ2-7	ASSYADVGEQY
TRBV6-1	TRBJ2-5	ASSVQGRETQY
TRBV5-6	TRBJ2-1	ASSLVAGGRANNEQF
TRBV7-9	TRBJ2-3	ASSPDGTSGSTDTQY
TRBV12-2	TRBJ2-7	ASRLADIAGGNGYEQY
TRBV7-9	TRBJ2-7	ASSPARSGSYEQY
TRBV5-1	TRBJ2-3	ASRLGTSGLTDTQY
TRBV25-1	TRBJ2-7	ASSLDRREPYEQY
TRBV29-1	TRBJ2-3	SVDQGTDTQY
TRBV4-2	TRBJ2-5	ASSQDDREETQY
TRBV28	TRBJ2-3	ASSLPLLADTQY
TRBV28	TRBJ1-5	ASSLRQDSNQPQH
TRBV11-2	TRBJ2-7	ASSLVGGGRASYEQY
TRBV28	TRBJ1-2	ASRQLADGYT
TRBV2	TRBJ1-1	ASSEQYYTEAF
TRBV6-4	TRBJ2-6	ASKPSGANVLT
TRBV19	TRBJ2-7	ASRRDRLSEQY
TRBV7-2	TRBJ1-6	ASSLDQAVNSPLH
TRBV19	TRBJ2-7	ASSRTGGAAYEQY